A single sample is the source of the 6 T cell receptor beta chains below, sequenced in a study of blood T cell repertoires in COVID-19. The protocol was immunoSEQ multiplex PCR, while the TCRdb copy is restricted to in-frame clones and leaves out a portion. Among about 260,000 clones, around 80% were seen once, and the ten largest hold under 5.5%. Sequenced sample: peripheral blood. The source is a man in his sixties with acute or convalescent COVID-19.

This sequence joins TRBV6-1 and TRBJ2-7; TRBD1 matches 7 bases. The CDR3 length is 14 residues. V dropped 1 base and J dropped 5; count of bases not matched to a gene: 5. The germline V gene has CDR1 MNHNS and CDR2 SASEGT. As DNA, the CDR3 is TGTGCCAGCAGTGAAGGGACAGGCAACCACGAGCAGTACTTC. Its translation: CASSEGTGNHEQYF.

The chain links TRBV28 to TRBJ2-1, with 11 bases matching TRBD2. This CDR3 region has 20 residues. The V gene's germline CDR1 is MDHEN and CDR2 SYDVKM. V was clipped by 6 bases and J by 1 base; unmatched bases: 17. The CDR3 DNA reads TGTGCCAGCAGACCCCCCCGGGGTAGCGGGAGGGGGGCATCCTACAATGAGCAGTTCTTC. It yields the protein CASRPPRGSGRGASYNEQFF.

V usage is TRBV27 and J usage is TRBJ1-4, with 10 bases fitting TRBD1. Germline V gene lookup returns CDR1 MNHEY and CDR2 SMNVEV (reference sequence). The J segment lost 7 bases and the V segment lost 5 bases, leaving 19 bases of the junction unmatched. The CDR3 contains 19 residues. The CDR3 DNA follows: TGTGCCAGCAGTCCTTCCTCCGGGACAGGGGTTATGAGGGGTGAAAAACTGTTTTTT. Its translation is CASSPSSGTGVMRGEKLFF.

V and J are TRBV18 and TRBJ1-1, with D hard to call. CDR1 is KGHSH and CDR2 is LQKENI in the germline V gene. The ends were cut back, 3 bases at V and 1 base at J, with 9 bases in the middle. The CDR3 sequence is 14 residues long. CDR3 sequence reads: CASSPWQANTEAFF. The DNA for the CDR3 is TGTGCCAGCTCACCGTGGCAGGCGAACACTGAAGCTTTCTTT.

In its sample, this clone was seen once. This specimen includes other DNA sequences encoding the same CDR3. The chain joins TRBV25-1 to TRBJ2-2; TRBD1 matches at 8 bases. CDR3 length: 16 residues. The V gene's germline CDR1 is MGHDK and CDR2 SYGVNS. After removal of 6 bases from V and 1 base from J, the junction contained 7 bases not matched to a gene. CDR3 nucleotide sequence: TGTGCCAGCAGGGCCCCAGGACAGGGGAACACCGGGGAGCTGTTTTTT. Translating it yields CASRAPGQGNTGELFF. Drawing the rest from reference TRBV25-1 and TRBJ2-2, the complete variable domain is EADIYQTPRYLVIGTGKKITLECSQTMGHDKMYWYQQDPGMELHLIHYSYGVNSTEKGDLSSESTVSRIRTEHFPLTLESARPSHTSQYLCASRAPGQGNTGELFFGEGSRLTVL.

V usage is TRBV5-1 and J usage is TRBJ2-7; D remains unclear. Germline CDR1 and CDR2: SGHRS and YFSETQ. CDR3 size: 14 residues. V lost 0 bases and J 0 bases, leaving 7 bases between the germline ends. The CDR3 here is CASSLALSSYEQYF. The CDR3 DNA reads as TGCGCCAGCAGCTTGGCGCTGAGCTCCTACGAGCAGTACTTC.